One and the same sample provided the 21 T cell receptor beta chains below, sequenced in a study of vaccination and CD4 T cells after COVID-19. Cultured CD4+ T-cell DNA underwent Oncomine TCR Beta short-read sequencing. Via MiXCR, TCRdb re-called the PCR reads, giving one row per CDR3 protein. The table lists some 14,000 distinct CDR3 sequences, about 21% of them singletons. These receptors are not linked to any known antigen. Treatment specified: roughly ten-day PBMC culture with coronavirus spike peptide pools or control peptides (ViraFEST assay). The specimen was cultured CD4+ T cells from blood. The receptor set was obtained from a human donor with COVID-19.

The CDR3 spells CASSWRWWGGANEQFF. CDR3 sequence (DNA): TGTGCCAGCAGCTGGCGTTGGTGGGGGGGCGCTAATGAGCAGTTCTTC. The chain couples TRBV21-1 to TRBJ2-1; the DNA was not used to check the table's D call, TRBD1. TRBV21-1 is a pseudogene segment. This CDR3 is 16 amino acids long.

CDR3 in DNA: TGTGCCAGCAGTTACGTCGCAGGGCGTCAGCCCCAGCATTTT. It translates to CASSYVAGRQPQHF. V usage is TRBV6-5 and J usage is TRBJ1-5; tentatively, D is TRBD1 (5 bases). Germline values: CDR1 MNHEY, CDR2 SVGAGI. The CDR3 extends over 14 amino acids. V shed 2 bases and J shed 6 bases, with 11 bases lying between them.

This clonotype was seen a handful of times. The V gene is TRBV5-1, the J gene TRBJ2-4; 8 bases agree with TRBD1. Germline CDR1 is SGHRS and CDR2 is YFSETQ. J was trimmed by 3 bases and V by 7 bases; bases with no gene match: 6. The CDR3 covers 14 residues. The chain's CDR3 is CASAQTGDKNIQYF. In DNA form, the CDR3 reads TGCGCCAGCGCCCAGACAGGGGACAAAAACATTCAGTACTTC.

The chain recombines TRBV7-2 with TRBJ2-7, with 8 bases that match TRBD2. This CDR3 has 16 residues. V dropped 5 bases and J dropped 5; count of bases not matched to a gene: 14. CDR1 is SGHTA, CDR2 FQGNSA, per germline. The CDR3 reads CASSPPSISGVHEQYF. The CDR3 coding sequence is TGTGCCAGCAGCCCTCCCTCGATTAGCGGGGTTCACGAGCAGTACTTC.

With respect to this clonotype: Germline and junction disagree at one end, which may indicate a read error. The CDR3 DNA reads as TGTGCCAGCACTGAACCTGGCAGGGGGAGCTGTCAGCCCCAGCATTTT. Protein: CASTEPGRGSCQPQHF. The chain has TRBV6-1 and TRBJ1-5, with 7 nucleotides matching TRBD1. The CDR3 sequence is 16 residues long. Germline CDR1 MNHNS, CDR2 SASEGT.

The genes are TRBV14 and TRBJ2-7, with a possible D match to TRBD2 (6 bases). The V end lost 0 bases, the J end lost 2 bases, and 11 bases lay between the germline ends. Germline loops: CDR1 SGHDN, CDR2 FVKESK. The CDR3 totals 15 residues. The CDR3 reads CASSQEGGLPYEQYF. CDR3 DNA sequence: TGTGCCAGCAGCCAAGAGGGGGGACTTCCCTACGAGCAGTACTTC.

The chain links TRBV20-1 to TRBJ2-7, with a possible D match to TRBD2 (7 bases). The CDR3 consists of 14 residues. Germline assignment: CDR1 DFQATT and CDR2 SNEGSKA (reference sequence). V was shortened by 5 bases and J by 3 bases, with 17 bases between the two germline ends. The CDR3 DNA is TGCAGTGCTTTAGACGCGGGGGCCAGCTACGAGCAGTACTTC. It codes for CSALDAGASYEQYF.

The chain carries TRBV5-1 and TRBJ1-5, with 9 bases fitting TRBD1. V was clipped by 0 bases and J by 6 bases; unmatched bases: 1. The CDR3 is 14 amino acids. Germline loops: CDR1 SGHRS, CDR2 YFSETQ. CDR3 amino acids: CASSLGQGGQPQHF. The CDR3 DNA reads as TGCGCCAGCAGCTTGGGACAGGGGGGTCAGCCCCAGCATTTT.

The chain joins TRBV5-1 to TRBJ2-1; 9 bases are a match to TRBD1. CDR3 length equals 15 residues. Trimming took 5 bases from V and 10 from J; bases not matched to a gene: 13. The V gene's germline CDR1 is SGHRS and CDR2 YFSETQ. The CDR3 coding sequence is TGCGCCAGCAGGGCGGGACAGGGCGCGGTAGGAGAGCAGTTCTTC. Amino acid sequence: CASRAGQGAVGEQFF.

The rearrangement joins TRBV18 to TRBJ2-5; D gene uncertain. The CDR3 length is 11 residues. Trimming left V 1 base short and J 5 bases short, with 2 bases between. The germline CDR1 and CDR2 sequences are KGHSH and LQKENI. The CDR3 reads CASSPRETQYF. CDR3 DNA: TGTGCCAGCTCACCACGGGAGACCCAGTACTTC.

The chain employs TRBV18 and TRBJ2-3; 12 nucleotides match TRBD2. CDR3 length equals 17 residues. V was clipped by 3 bases and J by 2 bases; unmatched bases: 6. In germline, CDR1 is KGHSH, CDR2 LQKENI. CDR3 coding DNA: TGTGCCAGCTCACCTTGGACTAGCGGGGTGGTCACAGATACGCAGTATTTT. It encodes CASSPWTSGVVTDTQYF.

The chain links TRBV7-2 to TRBJ1-1, with D possibly matching TRBD1 (5 bases). Trimming cost V 6 bases and J 4 bases, with 21 bases left between them. The CDR3 has 16 amino acids. In germline, CDR1 is SGHTA, CDR2 FQGNSA. DNA of the CDR3: TGTGCCAGCAGGTCTCGTCCGACAGCGGGAGGCACTGAAGCTTTCTTT. This encodes CASRSRPTAGGTEAFF.

The chain carries TRBV29-1 and TRBJ1-2; D remains unclear. CDR1 SQVTM and CDR2 ANQGSEA come from the germline V gene. The CDR3 has 12 amino acids. V shed 6 bases and J shed 1 base, with 9 bases lying between them. Here the CDR3 DNA reads TGCAGCGTCGCCGCGGGTAACTATGGCTACACCTTC. Translation: CSVAAGNYGYTF.

Regarding this clonotype: This may arise from a read error, as a much more abundant clone is one base away. V usage is TRBV24-1 and J usage is TRBJ1-2; 8 nucleotides align to TRBD1. From germline, CDR1 is KGHDR and CDR2 SFDVKD. The CDR3 is 15 amino acids. The CDR3 is CAASDPGQGGYGYTF. The CDR3 DNA sequence: TGTGCCGCCAGTGATCCCGGACAGGGAGGGTATGGCTACACCTTC.

This clonotype was observed a few times. The J gene is TRBJ2-7, the V gene TRBV7-9; D is possibly TRBD2 (7 bases). Trimming cost V 8 bases and J 1 base, with 24 bases left between them. The CDR3 extends over 17 amino acids. Germline-derived CDR1 and CDR2 are SEHNR and FQNEAQ (reference sequence). CDR3 protein: CASVGGTWGGSSYEQYF. The CDR3 bases are TGTGCCAGCGTGGGGGGAACGTGGGGGGGCAGTTCCTACGAGCAGTACTTC.

This clonotype came up a few times. This sequence joins TRBV2 and TRBJ1-2, with D possibly matching TRBD1 (5 bases). The CDR3 covers 14 residues. In germline, CDR1 is SNHLY, CDR2 FYNNEI. The V gene lost 4 bases and the J gene lost 7 bases, with 16 bases spanning the gap. The CDR3 here is CASSVLGGPTGYTF. The CDR3 DNA is TGTGCCAGCAGTGTCCTCGGGGGACCCACTGGCTACACCTTC. The variable domain in full, with the rest retrieved from reference TRBV2 and TRBJ1-2, is EPEVTQTPSHQVTQMGQEVILRCVPISNHLYFYWYRQILGQKVEFLVSFYNNEISEKSEIFDDQFSVERPDGSNFTLKIRSTKLEDSAMYFCASSVLGGPTGYTFGSGTRLTVV.

The sample holds a few counts of this clonotype. The chain joins TRBV28 to TRBJ1-4, with D possibly being TRBD1 (6 bases). The germline V and J ends were trimmed by 5 bases and 8 bases, with 15 bases remaining between them. This CDR3 is 14 amino acids long. In germline, CDR1 is MDHEN, CDR2 SYDVKM. The CDR3 spells CASSPDSLREKLFF. The CDR3 nucleotides read TGTGCCAGCAGTCCGGACAGCTTAAGGGAAAAACTGTTTTTT.

The table lists this clonotype with a few counts. The rearrangement links TRBV27 to TRBJ1-2, with 8 nucleotides matching TRBD1. Losses at the gene ends were 4 bases for V and 3 bases for J; bases not matched to a gene: 10. The CDR3 consists of 16 residues. From germline, CDR1 is MNHEY and CDR2 SMNVEV (reference sequence). CDR3: CASSSSGTGGDYGYTF. CDR3 nucleotides: TGTGCCAGCAGTTCGTCCGGGACAGGCGGCGACTATGGCTACACCTTC.

By share, this clonotype counts as medium-sized. The chain couples TRBV24-1 to TRBJ2-2; unclear D gene. The CDR3 runs 13 residues. V lost 0 bases, J lost 6 bases, and 4 bases lay in between. The germline V gene has CDR1 KGHDR and CDR2 SFDVKD. The CDR3 here is CATSDLPAGELFF. Written as DNA, the CDR3 is TGTGCCACCAGTGATTTGCCCGCCGGGGAGCTGTTTTTT.

V usage is TRBV18 and J usage is TRBJ1-5, with TRBD1 matching over 9 bases. This CDR3 is built from 14 residues. The trim removed 4 bases at V and 7 bases at J, leaving 5 bases unmatched. The germline V gene encodes CDR1 KGHSH and CDR2 LQKENI. CDR3 in DNA: TGTGCCAGCTCACTACAGGGGGCCGACCAGCCCCAGCATTTT. This codes for CASSLQGADQPQHF.

The chain employs TRBV14 and TRBJ2-7; D not certain. CDR3 length: 11 residues. With 1 base removed from V and 3 bases from J, the gap between germline ends came to 1 base. Germline lookup yields CDR1 SGHDN and CDR2 FVKESK. CDR3 DNA: TGTGCCAGCAGCCAAGTCTACGAGCAGTACTTC. It encodes CASSQVYEQYF.